This TCR beta chain was recorded in a study of lymphopenia after photon versus proton radiotherapy. Overall study findings and caveats: Authors raise, but do not show, better survival with proton therapy.

The germline CDR1 and CDR2 sequences are SGHNT and YENEEA. V was trimmed by 0 bases and J by 4 bases, leaving 6 bases between them. There are 14 residues in the CDR3. A word on this clone: Its antigen is currently unknown.

Here immunoSEQ multiplex PCR was the method, and the copy in TCRdb shows in-frame clones only, minus some. The data show 150,000 to 200,000 clones, less than 90% seen once. The V call is TRBV11-3, the J call TRBJ2-2; D not certain. This sequence was found in a man in his fifties with gastric cancer. The specimen comprised peripheral blood, sampled from a patient treated with photon-based radiotherapy. Here the CDR3 reads CASSLEYSTGELFF. CDR3 nucleotides: TGTGCCAGCAGCTTAGAGTACAGCACCGGGGAGCTGTTTTTT. Drawing the rest from reference TRBV11-3 and TRBJ2-2, the complete variable domain is EAGVVQSPRYKIIEKKQPVAFWCNPISGHNTLYWYLQNLGQGPELLIRYENEEAVDDSQLPKDRFSAERLKGVDSTLKIQPAELGDSAVYLCASSLEYSTGELFFGEGSRLTVL.